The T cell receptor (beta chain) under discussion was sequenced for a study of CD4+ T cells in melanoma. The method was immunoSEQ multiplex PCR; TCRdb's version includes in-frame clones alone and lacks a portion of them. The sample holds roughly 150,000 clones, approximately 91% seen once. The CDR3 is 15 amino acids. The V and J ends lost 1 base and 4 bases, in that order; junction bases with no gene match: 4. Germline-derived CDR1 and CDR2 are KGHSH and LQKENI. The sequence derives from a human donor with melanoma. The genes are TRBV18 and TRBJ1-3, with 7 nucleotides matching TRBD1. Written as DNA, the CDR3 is TGTGCCAGCTCACCACGCCAGGGGGTAGGAAACACCATATATTTT. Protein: CASSPRQGVGNTIYF.